The rows below give T cell receptor beta chains drawn from one sample of a study of early T cells in non-severe SARS-CoV-2 infection. Each CDR3 protein is one row after TCRdb ran MiXCR on the 5' RACE reads. This sample has around 47,000 distinct CDR3 sequences; approximately 11% occur once, and the top ten carry roughly an eighth. Sequencing used whole blood. The receptors come from an adult who was a healthcare worker with PCR-confirmed SARS-CoV-2 infection or an uninfected control (not recorded which). Both conserved end residues are part of each CDR3. D genes are given only for firm matches. Where a row states a size, it is once, few, many or the class of an expanded clone; other rows omit it.

abundance	v_gene	j_gene	d_gene	CDR3nt	CDR3aa
medium-sized	TRBV20-1	TRBJ1-4	-	TGCAGTGCCCCGTTTCACGGGAAGAATTTT	CSAPFHGKNF
many	TRBV28	TRBJ1-4	TRBD1	TGTGCCAGCAGACAACAGGGGGTTGGGACTAATGAAAAACTGTTTTTT	CASRQQGVGTNEKLFF
-	TRBV6-6	TRBJ2-2	-	TGTGCCAGCAGTTACGGGACGGTGAACACCGGGGAGCTGTTTTTT	CASSYGTVNTGELFF
many	TRBV11-2	TRBJ2-7	TRBD2	TGTGCCAGCAGCGAAAGACTAGCGCGCGAGCAGTACTTC	CASSERLAREQYF
many	TRBV29-1	TRBJ1-5	TRBD1	TGCAGCGTAGGGACAGGAACGAACAATCAGCCCCAGCATTTT	CSVGTGTNNQPQHF
-	TRBV7-2	TRBJ2-2	-	TGTGCCAGCAGCTTATCGCGAGACACCGGGGAGCTTTTTTTT	CASSLSRDTGELFF
-	TRBV25-1	TRBJ1-1	-	TGTGCCAGCAGTGAATATGGCAGAGGGGACACTGAAGCTTTCTTT	CASSEYGRGDTEAFF
-	TRBV7-9	TRBJ1-1	-	TGTGCCAGCAGCTTAAATCAGAACACTGAAGCTTTCTTT	CASSLNQNTEAFF
-	TRBV28	TRBJ2-3	-	TGTGCCAGCAGTTGGGGGGACGAGGGCACAGATACGCAGTATTTT	CASSWGDEGTDTQYF
once	TRBV11-2	TRBJ2-3	-	TGTGCCAGCAGCCCGGCCGGGGATACGCAGTATTTT	CASSPAGDTQYF
few	TRBV27	TRBJ1-5	-	TGTGCCAGCAGTTTATCGAGAGGGGAGGAAAGCAATCAGCCCCAGCATTTT	CASSLSRGEESNQPQHF
-	TRBV29-1	TRBJ1-2	-	TGCAGCGTTGAACTGCCAGGGATTAGCTATGGCTACACCTTC	CSVELPGISYGYTF
few	TRBV4-3	TRBJ1-4	-	TGCGCCAGCAGCCAAGATGTGGGCAGGGTCGGGGGAAAACTGTTTTTT	CASSQDVGRVGGKLFF
many	TRBV7-8	TRBJ2-5	-	TGTGCCAGCAGCTTAGCGGGGGAGACCCAGTACTTC	CASSLAGETQYF
many	TRBV7-9	TRBJ2-3	-	TGTGCCAGCAATGTTCAGACGGGAGATACGCAGTATTTT	CASNVQTGDTQYF
many	TRBV29-1	TRBJ2-3	TRBD2	TGCAGCGTTGAAGGTGTTCGGCTAGCGGGAGGGGCTAGCACAGATACGCAGTATTTT	CSVEGVRLAGGASTDTQYF
-	TRBV5-1	TRBJ2-3	TRBD2	TGCGCCAGCAGCTCTAGCGGATTGTCCGATACGCAGTATTTT	CASSSSGLSDTQYF
many	TRBV10-3	TRBJ1-2	TRBD1	TGTGCCATCACTCTTAACCCCTCGGGACAGGCGCGCTACACCTTC	CAITLNPSGQARYTF
-	TRBV7-3	TRBJ1-1	-	TGTGCCAGCAGCTTATACGGGGGGGCCATCGAAGCTTTCTTT	CASSLYGGAIEAFF
few	TRBV28	TRBJ2-2	TRBD2	TGTGCCACTCAGGGACTAGCGGGAGCCGGGGAGCTGTTTTTT	CATQGLAGAGELFF
few	TRBV7-8	TRBJ1-1	-	TGTGCCAGCAGCTTAGAGCGGGGGGGAGCTTTCTTT	CASSLERGGAFF
-	TRBV11-1	TRBJ2-7	TRBD1	TGTGCCAACAGCCGAGGACAGGGCAGTCCCTACGAGCAGTACTTC	CANSRGQGSPYEQYF
many	TRBV16	TRBJ1-2	-	TGTGCCAGCAGCCAATCCCTGGATGGCTACACCTTC	CASSQSLDGYTF
many	TRBV5-1	TRBJ1-3	-	TGCGCCAGCAGCTTGGAAGGAGGGGACTCTGGAAACACCATATATTTT	CASSLEGGDSGNTIYF
-	TRBV11-3	TRBJ2-1	-	TGTGCCAGCAGCTGTCGTCGGGGGTATTACAATGAGCAGTTCTTC	CASSCRRGYYNEQFF
once	TRBV6-5	TRBJ1-1	-	TGTACCAGCAGTTACACCTCCACAGTAAACACTGAAGCTTTCTTT	CTSSYTSTVNTEAFF